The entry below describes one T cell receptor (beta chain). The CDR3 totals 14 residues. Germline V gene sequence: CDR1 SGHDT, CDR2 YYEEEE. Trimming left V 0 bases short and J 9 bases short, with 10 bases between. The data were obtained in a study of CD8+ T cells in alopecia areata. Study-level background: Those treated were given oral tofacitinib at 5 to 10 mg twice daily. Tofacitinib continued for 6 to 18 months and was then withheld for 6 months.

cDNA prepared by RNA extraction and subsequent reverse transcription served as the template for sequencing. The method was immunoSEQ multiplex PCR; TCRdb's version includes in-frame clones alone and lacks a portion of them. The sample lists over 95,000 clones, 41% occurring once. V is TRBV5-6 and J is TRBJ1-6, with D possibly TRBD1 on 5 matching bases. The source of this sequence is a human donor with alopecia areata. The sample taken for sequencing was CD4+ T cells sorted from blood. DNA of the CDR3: TGTGCCAGCAGCTTGGCAGGGTCATTTTCACCCCTCCACTTT. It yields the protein CASSLAGSFSPLHF. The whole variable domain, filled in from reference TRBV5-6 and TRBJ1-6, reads DAGVTQSPTHLIKTRGQQVTLRCSPKSGHDTVSWYQQALGQGPQFIFQYYEEEERQRGNFPDRFSGHQFPNYSSELNVNALLLGDSALYLCASSLAGSFSPLHFGNGTRLTVT.